The entry that follows covers one T cell receptor beta chain sequence. The length of the CDR3 is 15 residues. Germline-derived CDR1 and CDR2 are MNHEY and SVGAGI. Deletions cut 5 bases from V and 0 bases from J, with 11 bases between. The data were taken from a study of T cell changes during pregnancy in multiple sclerosis. Using immunoSEQ multiplex PCR, the repertoire was profiled, and TCRdb retains in-frame clones only, with some absent. The repertoire holds about 41,000 clones, with almost 95% as singletons. The sequence was collected from a female donor with multiple sclerosis, enrolled in a pregnancy study. This chain joins TRBV6-5 and TRBJ2-1; a possible D gene is TRBD2 (6 bases). This specimen consisted of CD8+ T cells from peripheral blood mononuclear cells, obtained in the third trimester of pregnancy. The CDR3 DNA is TGTGCCAGCAGTCATAGCGGCCTCTCCTACAATGAGCAGTTCTTC. It translates to CASSHSGLSYNEQFF.